Listed below are T cell receptor beta chains from one sample, sequenced in a study of identical twins. MiXCR, applied by TCRdb to the 5' RACE reads, yields one record per CDR3 protein. The data show about 220,000 distinct CDR3 sequences, more than 6.5% seen once. The same sample was also studied in work on yellow fever vaccine responses in identical twins.

The sequencing input was memory (CD45RO+) T cells sorted from blood. These receptors all stem from a woman under 30 in good health. The CDR3 runs from the conserved cysteine through the conserved F or W. D genes are given only for firm matches. Clone size is stated in some rows and not others, as once, few, many or a class when expanded.

clone_size | j_call | d_call | v_call | cdr3_aa | cdr3_nt
NA | TRBJ2-5 | NA | TRBV5-1 | CASSRDSVTTAETQYF | TGCGCCAGCAGCCGCGACAGTGTCACAACGGCGGAGACCCAGTACTTC
few | TRBJ2-7 | TRBD2 | TRBV3-1 | CASSQGGTSGRSYEQYF | TGTGCCAGCAGCCAAGGTGGCACTAGCGGGAGATCCTACGAGCAGTACTTC
many | TRBJ2-1 | NA | TRBV5-1 | CASSLTGLRNEQFF | TGCGCCAGCAGCTTGACAGGACTAAGAAATGAGCAGTTCTTC
many | TRBJ2-5 | TRBD1 | TRBV5-1 | CASSFLGTGGTQYF | TGCGCCAGCAGCTTCCTTGGGACAGGGGGGACCCAGTACTTC
many | TRBJ2-7 | TRBD2 | TRBV2 | CASQGLAGVEQYF | TGTGCCAGCCAGGGGCTAGCGGGGGTTGAGCAGTACTTC
many | TRBJ1-2 | NA | TRBV7-3 | CASSLTVGNGGYTF | TGTGCCAGCAGCTTGACTGTGGGAAACGGTGGCTACACCTTC
few | TRBJ2-5 | NA | TRBV29-1 | CSVARVGPETQYF | TGCAGCGTTGCCCGGGTGGGGCCAGAGACCCAGTACTTC
NA | TRBJ1-5 | TRBD1 | TRBV12-3/TRBV12-4 | CASNQGAGNQPQHF | TGTGCCAGCAATCAGGGGGCGGGCAATCAGCCCCAGCATTTT
few | TRBJ2-2 | TRBD2 | TRBV5-5 | CASRLEGGGTGELFF | TGTGCCAGCAGACTAGAGGGCGGGGGCACCGGGGAGCTGTTTTTT
few | TRBJ2-2 | NA | TRBV5-5 | CASSLLQDNTGELFF | TGTGCCAGCAGCTTGCTGCAGGATAACACCGGGGAGCTGTTTTTT
many | TRBJ1-1 | TRBD1 | TRBV29-1 | CSVSRDRNTEAFF | TGCAGCGTCTCTCGGGACAGGAACACTGAAGCTTTCTTT
few | TRBJ2-3 | TRBD2 | TRBV12-3/TRBV12-4 | CAISRPGLAGGLTTDTQYF | TGTGCCATCAGCCGTCCCGGATTAGCGGGAGGTCTAACCACAGATACGCAGTATTTT
NA | TRBJ2-7 | TRBD2 | TRBV11-2 | CASSKRGGSSGSSYEQYF | TGTGCCAGCAGCAAACGGGGGGGTTCTAGCGGGAGCTCCTACGAGCAGTACTTC
few | TRBJ2-3 | TRBD1 | TRBV5-1 | CASSLGQANTDTQYF | TGCGCCAGCAGCTTAGGACAGGCAAACACAGATACGCAGTATTTT
NA | TRBJ1-6 | NA | TRBV28 | CASSLGGARNSPLHF | TGTGCCAGCAGTTTGGGGGGGGCGCGTAATTCACCCCTCCACTTT
NA | TRBJ2-5 | TRBD2 | TRBV20-1 | CSPKRGQETQYF | TGCAGTCCAAAGCGGGGGCAAGAGACCCAGTACTTC
NA | TRBJ2-7 | TRBD1 | TRBV7-9 | CASSTAEMGQGVGQYF | TGTGCCAGCAGCACCGCCGAGATGGGACAGGGGGTCGGGCAGTACTTC
NA | TRBJ1-1 | NA | TRBV15 | CATSIPGRPVNTEAFF | TGTGCCACCAGCATCCCCGGACGGCCCGTGAACACTGAAGCTTTCTTT
few | TRBJ2-1 | TRBD1 | TRBV7-9 | CASSLARQGASNEQFF | TGTGCCAGCAGCTTAGCGAGGCAGGGGGCGAGTAATGAGCAGTTCTTC
NA | TRBJ2-1 | TRBD1 | TRBV5-4 | CASSLGDDRANEQFF | TGTGCCAGCAGCTTGGGGGATGACAGGGCAAATGAGCAGTTCTTC
many | TRBJ2-6 | NA | TRBV15 | CATSRDFVVGLSGANVLTF | TGTGCCACCAGCAGAGATTTCGTCGTAGGCCTCTCTGGGGCCAACGTCCTGACTTTC
many | TRBJ1-4 | TRBD1 | TRBV12-3/TRBV12-4 | CASSFGTVNMGSHF | TGTGCCAGCAGTTTCGGGACAGTAAACATGGGCTCCCATTTT
few | TRBJ1-2 | NA | TRBV14 | CASSQSGYGYTF | TGTGCCAGCAGCCAATCCGGATATGGCTACACCTTC
many | TRBJ2-7 | NA | TRBV5-1 | CASSITWGSSYEQYF | TGCGCCAGCAGTATTACGTGGGGGTCCTCCTACGAGCAGTACTTC
many | TRBJ2-7 | TRBD1 | TRBV7-9 | CASSSRDSGVYEQYF | TGTGCCAGCAGCTCTCGGGACAGTGGCGTCTACGAGCAGTACTTC
NA | TRBJ2-7 | TRBD2 | TRBV10-3 | CAIGRDYEQYF | TGTGCCATCGGGAGGGACTACGAGCAGTACTTC
many | TRBJ2-3 | TRBD2 | TRBV28 | CASSPVAGGVGTDTQYF | TGTGCCAGCAGTCCCGTAGCGGGAGGGGTCGGCACAGATACGCAGTATTTT
NA | TRBJ2-3 | TRBD2 | TRBV5-6 | CASSFVAGPSSQYF | TGTGCCAGCAGCTTCGTAGCGGGTCCCAGCTCGCAGTATTTT
many | TRBJ2-3 | NA | TRBV3-1 | CASSQGRATDTQYF | TGTGCCAGCAGCCAAGGGCGGGCGACTGATACGCAGTATTTT
few | TRBJ1-6 | TRBD1 | TRBV5-1 | CASSLFGQGDSPLHF | TGCGCCAGCAGCTTGTTTGGACAGGGTGATTCACCCCTCCACTTT
NA | TRBJ1-6 | NA | TRBV6-5 | CASSYSSWGSYNSPLHF | TGTGCCAGCAGTTACTCGAGTTGGGGGTCCTATAATTCACCCCTCCACTTT
few | TRBJ2-7 | TRBD2 | TRBV20-1 | CSALIGTSGIHEQYF | TGCAGTGCTCTCATAGGGACTAGCGGGATCCACGAGCAGTACTTC
many | TRBJ2-2 | NA | TRBV10-3 | CAIREGLAATGELFF | TGTGCCATCAGGGAGGGATTGGCAGCGACCGGGGAGCTGTTTTTT